A single sample gave rise to the 7 T cell receptor beta chains below, sequenced in a study of cytomegalovirus exposure and HLA in healthy donors. 13 Jbeta primers and 60 Vbeta primers were used for the PCR. Sequencing used immunoSEQ multiplex PCR; TCRdb keeps in-frame clones, though not all of them. The data hold about 170,000 clones, with 75% to 90% observed a single time. Sequenced input: PBMCs. The receptors were sampled from a boy aged 2 to 9 in good health and CMV-seronegative.

V usage is TRBV4-3 and J usage is TRBJ2-2, with 7 positions matching TRBD2. The CDR3 spans 17 residues. V dropped 0 bases and J dropped 4; count of bases not matched to a gene: 8. The germline CDR1 and CDR2 sequences are LGHNA and YSLEER. The CDR3 loop reads CASSQDARGSGTGELFF. The DNA for the CDR3 is TGCGCCAGCAGCCAAGATGCGCGGGGGAGTGGCACCGGGGAGCTGTTTTTT.

In DNA, the CDR3 is TGTGCCAGCAGCTTAGAACAGACCACAGATACGCAGTATTTT. It specifies CASSLEQTTDTQYF. V usage is TRBV5-5 and J usage is TRBJ2-3; D remains unclear. The CDR3 has 14 residues. CDR1 is SGHKS and CDR2 is YYEKEE in the germline V gene (reference sequence). Trimming stripped 2 bases from V and 2 bases from J, with 9 bases between. The variable domain in full, completed from reference TRBV5-5 and TRBJ2-3, reads DAGVTQSPTHLIKTRGQQVTLRCSPISGHKSVSWYQQVLGQGPQFIFQYYEKEERGRGNFPDRFSARQFPNYSSELNVNALLLGDSALYLCASSLEQTTDTQYFGPGTRLTVL.

The V gene is TRBV19, the J gene TRBJ2-5; TRBD1 is a possible D gene (6 bases). This CDR3 is built from 13 residues. Germline CDR1 LNHDA, CDR2 SQIVND (reference sequence). V was trimmed by 3 bases and J by 1 base, leaving 6 bases between them. Written as DNA, the CDR3 is TGTGCCAGTAGTATGACAGGCCAAGAGACCCAGTACTTC. This codes for CASSMTGQETQYF.

This clone was observed a few times. The chain employs TRBV29-1 and TRBJ1-1, with 8 nucleotides matching TRBD1. The trim removed 6 bases at V and 4 bases at J, leaving 13 bases unmatched. The germline V gene has CDR1 SQVTM and CDR2 ANQGSEA. The CDR3 is made up of 15 amino acids. For the CDR3, the DNA is TGCAGCGTCCGCCCGGAATCAACAGGGGGCACTGAAGCTTTCTTT. Protein product: CSVRPESTGGTEAFF.

The chain combines TRBV4-1 with TRBJ2-1, with TRBD2 identical over 12 bases. Germline-derived CDR1 and CDR2 are MGHRA and YSYEKL. CDR3 size: 17 residues. V lost 7 bases and J lost 8; bases outside the gene matches: 15. CDR3 amino acids: CASTRRGGASGGDEQFF. The CDR3, as DNA: TGCGCCAGCACCCGAAGGGGTGGGGCTAGCGGGGGGGATGAGCAGTTCTTC.

The chain employs TRBV5-6 and TRBJ2-7; no definite D call. V lost 0 bases and J 3 bases, leaving 10 bases between the germline ends. CDR1 is SGHDT, CDR2 YYEEEE, per germline. CDR3 length equals 14 residues. In DNA form, the CDR3 reads TGTGCCAGCAGCTTGGGGAGAATACACTACGAGCAGTACTTC. Translation gives CASSLGRIHYEQYF.

This rearrangement joins TRBV5-8 to TRBJ1-5; D gene ambiguous. This CDR3 contains 16 residues. The V end was cut by 4 bases, the J end by 4 bases, with 18 bases between. Germline V gene sequence: CDR1 SGHTS, CDR2 YDEGEE. The CDR3 region has the DNA TGTGCCAGCAGCCCAGAGAGGGCAGGTCGAAATCAGCCCCAGCATTTT. Translation: CASSPERAGRNQPQHF.